This T cell receptor beta chain is drawn from a study of T cell repertoires in cytomegalovirus infection. Study details: HLA-C-restricted CMV epitopes, recently identified, and well-studied HLA-B-restricted ones were used by the study. Evidence of both CMV infection and a matching HLA type came from public TCR beta signatures.

Findings and caveats of the study: HLA-C-restricted CMV-specific TCR beta clonotypes prevailed in the ex vivo response. Summed frequency of public TCR beta families distinguished CMV carriers with the relevant HLA.

TCRdb re-analysed the reads in MiXCR, keeping a single row per CDR3 protein. The sample shows roughly 990,000 distinct CDR3 sequences, 30% to 40% of them seen only once. CDR1 and CDR2 (germline): SGHKS, YYEKEE (reference sequence). The V and J ends lost 3 bases and 2 bases respectively, with 8 bases between them. The CDR3 is 14 amino acids. As for this clonotype: The antigen is undetermined.

V usage is TRBV5-5 and J usage is TRBJ2-2; D call uncertain. Sequenced material: cultured CD8+ T cells from PBMCs, taken from culture after CMV antigen stimulation. The TCR comes from a human donor in good health (CMV status not recorded). Some clones in this sample may be carry-over from other donors' samples. The CDR3 is CASSWVQNTGELFF. CDR3 coding DNA: TGTGCCAGCAGCTGGGTCCAAAACACCGGGGAGCTGTTTTTT.